The clone carrying this TCR beta chain has only one observation. These data come from a study of blood T cell repertoires in COVID-19. TCRdb's table, derived via immunoSEQ multiplex PCR, lists solely in-frame clones and lacks some. The sample has 95,000 to 150,000 clones, about 79% seen once. The V gene's germline CDR1 is SNHLY and CDR2 FYNNEI. The CDR3 has 12 amino acids. The V and J ends lost 7 bases and 6 bases, in that order; junction bases with no gene match: 4. Sequencing was carried out using peripheral blood. The receptor comes from a woman aged 70-85 years with acute or convalescent COVID-19. This chain connects TRBV2 to TRBJ2-7; 9 nucleotides line up with TRBD1. The CDR3: CASKGQGSEQYF. CDR3 coding DNA: TGTGCCAGCAAGGGACAGGGTTCCGAGCAGTACTTC.